This entry is about one T cell receptor beta chain. As yet, its antigen is unknown. This specimen comes from a study of cytomegalovirus exposure and HLA in healthy donors. As for the study in general: Around 79 million unique TCRs, all from HLA-typed donors, were included in an early release of the data. Study-wide findings and caveats: Among TCR sequences, most were rare, though some public TCRs appeared in many donors. A later analysis showed that HLA-associated TCR beta chains had undergone more clonal expansion than equally common others.

J lost 1 base, V lost 5 bases, and 9 bases had no gene match. The CDR3 has 19 amino acids. Germline-derived CDR1 and CDR2 are SGHDT and YYEEEE. In the PCR, 60 Vbeta and 13 Jbeta primers were used. Profiling relied on immunoSEQ multiplex PCR, and the TCRdb table lists in-frame clones only, not all of them. Here the sample spans some 140,000 clones, roughly 72% being singletons. Unrecorded immune exposures were likely, despite nominal health at sampling. V usage is TRBV5-6 and J usage is TRBJ2-2, with TRBD2 matching over 15 bases. Material: PBMCs. The TCR comes from a man aged 25-40 years in good health and CMV-seronegative. CDR3 coding DNA: TGTGCCAGCAGTCCCGGACTAGCGGGGGGGACGAAGAACACCGGGGAGCTGTTTTTT. It translates to CASSPGLAGGTKNTGELFF.